The rows below give T cell receptor beta chains drawn from one sample of a study of cytomegalovirus exposure and HLA in healthy donors. Here immunoSEQ multiplex PCR was the method, and the copy in TCRdb shows in-frame clones only, minus some. There are roughly 200,000 clones in the sample; around 76% occur only once, and roughly 0.62% lies in the top ten. The sample was PBMCs. The source of these receptors is a man between 18 and 35 years old in good health and CMV-seronegative. The conserved cysteine and the conserved F or W are not part of the CDR3 here. The order of the fields is V gene, clone size, CDR3 protein. Clone size is stated in some rows and not others, as once, few, many or a class when expanded.

TRBV27	-	ASSLRAGIRNEQY
TRBV30	-	AWNPGHPGGYGYT
TRBV11-1	-	ASSFQTGENEKLF
TRBV19	once	ASSIQGAQNTIY
TRBV10-2	-	ASTIRQHRQLIRAF
TRBV6-1	-	ASSEAVNIRGYTEAF
TRBV9	once	ASSVDSGNQETQY
TRBV30	-	AWSHSGTVFTEAF
TRBV4-1	-	ASSQGAGYGYT
TRBV5-1	-	ASSLGVPSDEQF
TRBV5-1	-	ASSPSLAGAYNEQF
TRBV27	-	ASRRTGVANEKLF
TRBV14	-	ASSQDVTFGYGYT
TRBV4-1	-	ASSPGLAVTDTQY
TRBV6-6	-	ASTLRGSNQPQH
TRBV20-1	-	RAAHSGSQY
TRBV5-1	-	ASSLGQGIYGYT
TRBV7-9	-	ASSTVLLTDTQY
TRBV30	once	AWSIEDFSYEQY
TRBV28	-	ASTTRRGGYEQY
TRBV14	-	ASSPSWNTEAF
TRBV5-6	once	ASSSSGDTQY
TRBV7-3	-	ASSLTPSGRNEQF
TRBV9	few	ASSVSASGSYEQF
TRBV29-1	-	SVEMGATSGNTIY
TRBV5-4	once	ASRGSQNTEAF
TRBV4-2	-	ASSPRESISRGDAF
TRBV6-6	-	ASSAPIEYEQY